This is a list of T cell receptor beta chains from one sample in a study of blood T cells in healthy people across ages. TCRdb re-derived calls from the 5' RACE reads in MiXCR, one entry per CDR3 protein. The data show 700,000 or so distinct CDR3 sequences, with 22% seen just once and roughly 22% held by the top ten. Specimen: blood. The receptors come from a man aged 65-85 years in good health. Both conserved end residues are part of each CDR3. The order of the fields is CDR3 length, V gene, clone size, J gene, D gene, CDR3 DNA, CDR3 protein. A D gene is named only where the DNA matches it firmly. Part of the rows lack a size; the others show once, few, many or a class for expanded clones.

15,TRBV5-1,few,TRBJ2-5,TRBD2,TGCGCCAGCAGCTTGGTAGCGGGGGGGCGAGAGACCCAGTACTTC,CASSLVAGGRETQYF
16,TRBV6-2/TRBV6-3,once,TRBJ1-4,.,TGTGCCATCGGGGCAGGGGTGCCGCTTTCGGATGAAAAACTGTTTTTT,CAIGAGVPLSDEKLFF
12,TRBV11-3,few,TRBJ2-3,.,TGTGCCAGCAGATATACAGGAGATACGCAGTATTTT,CASRYTGDTQYF
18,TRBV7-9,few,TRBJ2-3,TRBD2,TGTGCCAGCAGCTTACGGGCCCAGCGGGGGGGCCGTACAGATACGCAGTATTTT,CASSLRAQRGGRTDTQYF
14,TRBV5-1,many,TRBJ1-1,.,TGCGCCAGCAGCATTGGGGTGCAGGGCGGCGAAGCTTTCTTT,CASSIGVQGGEAFF
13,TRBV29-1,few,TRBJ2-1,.,TGCAGCGTTGGTACCCTTTTCTACAATGAGCAGTTCTTC,CSVGTLFYNEQFF
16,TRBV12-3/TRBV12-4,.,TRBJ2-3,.,TGTGCCAGCAGTTTACAGGGTTTGGGCCGCACAGATACGCAGTATTTT,CASSLQGLGRTDTQYF
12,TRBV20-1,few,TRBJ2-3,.,TGCAGTGCTAGTAGGGTGGCAGATACGCAGTATTTT,CSASRVADTQYF
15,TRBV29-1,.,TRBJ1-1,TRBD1,TGCAGCGTTCCCTCGGCAGGGGGTTGGGACACTGAAGCTTCCTTT,CSVPSAGGWDTEASF
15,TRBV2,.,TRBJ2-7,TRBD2,TGTGCCAGCAGCGGCCCCAGCGGGGGTACCTACGAGCAGTACTTC,CASSGPSGGTYEQYF
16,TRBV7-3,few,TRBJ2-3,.,TGTGCCAGCAGCTTATACTCCGCTCGAAGCACAGATACGCAGTATTTT,CASSLYSARSTDTQYF
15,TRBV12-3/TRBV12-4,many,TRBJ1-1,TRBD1,TGTGCCAGCAGCATTCAGGACAGGTTATACACTGAAGCTTTCTTT,CASSIQDRLYTEAFF
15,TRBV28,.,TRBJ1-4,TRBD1,TGTGCCAGCACCTCCGGGGACAGGGGGTTCGAAAAACTGTTTTTT,CASTSGDRGFEKLFF
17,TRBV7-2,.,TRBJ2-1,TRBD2,TGTGCCAGCAGCCCCCGACTACTAGCGGAGGCCGGGAATGAGCAGTTCTTC,CASSPRLLAEAGNEQFF
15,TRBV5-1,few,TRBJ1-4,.,TGCGCCAGCAGCTTGGTAGGGGCGGGGAATGAAAAACTGTTTTTT,CASSLVGAGNEKLFF
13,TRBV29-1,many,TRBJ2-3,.,TGCAGCGTTGTGATTAGCGTCTCAGATACGCAGTATTTT,CSVVISVSDTQYF
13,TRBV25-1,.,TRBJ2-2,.,TGTGCCAGCAGTGAAGGGGACACCGGGGAGCTGTTTTTT,CASSEGDTGELFF
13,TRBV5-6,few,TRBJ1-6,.,TGTGCCAGCAGCTTTGTGCGGCCGTCACCCCTCCACTTT,CASSFVRPSPLHF
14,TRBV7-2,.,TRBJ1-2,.,TGTGCCAGCACCCCCGGGCCCAGAAACTATGGCTACACCTTC,CASTPGPRNYGYTF
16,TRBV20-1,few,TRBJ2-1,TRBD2,TGCAGTGCTAGAGGCGGGTGGACTCGCGGGGGCAATGAGCAGTTCTTC,CSARGGWTRGGNEQFF
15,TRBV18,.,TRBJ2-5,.,TGTGCCAGCTCACCGACACAGGGCCTCCAAGAGACCCAGTACTTC,CASSPTQGLQETQYF
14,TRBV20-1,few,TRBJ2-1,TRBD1,TGCAGTGCCGCAGCAGGGGGCATTGGAAATGAGCAGTTCTTC,CSAAAGGIGNEQFF
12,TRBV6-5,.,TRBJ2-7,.,TGTGCCAGCAGTGGCGACAGTTTCGAGCAGTACTTC,CASSGDSFEQYF
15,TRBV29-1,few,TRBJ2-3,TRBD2,TGCAGCGTTGGGAACAGCGGGGGGCACACAGATACGCAGTATTTT,CSVGNSGGHTDTQYF
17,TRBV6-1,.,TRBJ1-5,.,TGTGCCAGCAGGATAGCGGCTTCTCGTAGGAGCAATCAGCCCCAGCATTTT,CASRIAASRRSNQPQHF
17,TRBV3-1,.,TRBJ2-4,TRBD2,TGTGCCAGCAGCCAAGTGCCGGTAGGGCTAGCGGGAAACATTCAGTACTTC,CASSQVPVGLAGNIQYF
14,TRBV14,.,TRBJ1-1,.,TGTGCCAGCAGCCACAAACAGGTGCGCACTGAGGCTTTCTTT,CASSHKQVRTEAFF
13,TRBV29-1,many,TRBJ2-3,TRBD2,TGCAGCGTACGACTAGCGGGAGGAGATACGCAGTATTTT,CSVRLAGGDTQYF
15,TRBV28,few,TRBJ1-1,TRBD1,TGTGCCAGCAGGATACGGGACAGATTTACGGGTGAAGCTTTCTTT,CASRIRDRFTGEAFF
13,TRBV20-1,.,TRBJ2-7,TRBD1,TGCAGTGCCCCAGGACAGGGAGGCTACGAGCAGTACTTC,CSAPGQGGYEQYF
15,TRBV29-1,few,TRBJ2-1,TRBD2,TGCAGCGTTAGCCTTAGCGGGGGGGTCTACAATGAGCAGTTCTTC,CSVSLSGGVYNEQFF
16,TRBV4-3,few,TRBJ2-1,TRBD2,TGCGCCAGCAGCCAGGATCTCGGGACTAGAGGAAGTGAGCAGTTCTTC,CASSQDLGTRGSEQFF
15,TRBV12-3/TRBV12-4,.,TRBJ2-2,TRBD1,TGTGCCAGCAGGCTCGCAGGGGGTTGGACCGGGGAGCTGTTTTTT,CASRLAGGWTGELFF
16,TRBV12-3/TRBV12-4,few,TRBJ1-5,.,TGTGCCAGCAGTTTGGGAGATCCCGGCCTCATTCAGCCCCAGCATTTT,CASSLGDPGLIQPQHF
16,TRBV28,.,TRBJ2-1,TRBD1,TGTGCCAGCAGTCGGACAGGGTTTGCCGGCTACAATGAGCAGTTCTTC,CASSRTGFAGYNEQFF
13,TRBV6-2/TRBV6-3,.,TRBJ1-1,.,TGTGCCAGCAGTTATTGGAGGAACACTGAAGCTTTCTTT,CASSYWRNTEAFF
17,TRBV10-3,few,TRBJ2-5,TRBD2,TGTGCCATCAGTGACTTAGCGGGGGGCCCAATCCAAGAGACCCAGTACTTC,CAISDLAGGPIQETQYF
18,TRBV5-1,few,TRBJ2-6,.,TGCGCCAGCAGCTTACAGGAGCCCTCACACTCTGGGGCCAACGTCCTGACTTTC,CASSLQEPSHSGANVLTF
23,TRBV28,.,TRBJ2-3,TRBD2,TGTGCCAGCAGTGACCCGCGATGGCTGGGCACGGGGACTAGCGGGTGGCTCACAGATACGCAGTATTTT,CASSDPRWLGTGTSGWLTDTQYF